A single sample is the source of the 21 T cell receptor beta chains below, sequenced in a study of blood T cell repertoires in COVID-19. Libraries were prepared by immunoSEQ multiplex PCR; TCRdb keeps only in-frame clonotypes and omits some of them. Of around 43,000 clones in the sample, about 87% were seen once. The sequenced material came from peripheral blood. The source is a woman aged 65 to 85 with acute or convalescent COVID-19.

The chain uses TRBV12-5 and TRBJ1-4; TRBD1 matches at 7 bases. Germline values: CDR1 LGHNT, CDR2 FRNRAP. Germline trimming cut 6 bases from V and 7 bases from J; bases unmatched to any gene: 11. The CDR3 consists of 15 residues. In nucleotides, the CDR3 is TGTGCTAGTGGCACGCTACAGGGACAGAGTGAAAAACTGTTTTTT. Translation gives CASGTLQGQSEKLFF.

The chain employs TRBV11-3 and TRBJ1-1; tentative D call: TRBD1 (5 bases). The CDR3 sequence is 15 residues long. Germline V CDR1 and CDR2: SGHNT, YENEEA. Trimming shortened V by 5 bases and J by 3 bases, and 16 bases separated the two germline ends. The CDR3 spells CASSPRTKPYTEAFF. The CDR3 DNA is TGTGCCAGCAGCCCCAGGACAAAACCGTACACTGAAGCTTTCTTT. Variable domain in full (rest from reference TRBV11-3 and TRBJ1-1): EAGVVQSPRYKIIEKKQPVAFWCNPISGHNTLYWYLQNLGQGPELLIRYENEEAVDDSQLPKDRFSAERLKGVDSTLKIQPAELGDSAVYLCASSPRTKPYTEAFFGQGTRLTVV.

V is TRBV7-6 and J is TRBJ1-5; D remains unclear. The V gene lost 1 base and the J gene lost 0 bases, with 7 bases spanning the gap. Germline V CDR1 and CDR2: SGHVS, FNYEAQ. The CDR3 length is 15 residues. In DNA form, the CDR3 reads TGTGCCAGCAGCTTAGAACAGTATAGCAATCAGCCCCAGCATTTT. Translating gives CASSLEQYSNQPQHF. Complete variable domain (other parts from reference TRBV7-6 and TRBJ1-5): GAGVSQSPRYKVTKRGQDVALRCDPISGHVSLYWYRQALGQGPEFLTYFNYEAQQDKSGLPNDRFSAERPEGSISTLTIQRTEQRDSAMYRCASSLEQYSNQPQHFGDGTRLSIL.

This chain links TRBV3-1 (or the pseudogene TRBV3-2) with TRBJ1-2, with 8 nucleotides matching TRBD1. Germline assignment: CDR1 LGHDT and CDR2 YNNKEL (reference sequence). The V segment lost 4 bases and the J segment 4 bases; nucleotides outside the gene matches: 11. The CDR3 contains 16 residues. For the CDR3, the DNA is TGTGCCAGCAGCCCCATTGGACAGGGAGGGAGCTATGGCTACACCTTC. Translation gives CASSPIGQGGSYGYTF.

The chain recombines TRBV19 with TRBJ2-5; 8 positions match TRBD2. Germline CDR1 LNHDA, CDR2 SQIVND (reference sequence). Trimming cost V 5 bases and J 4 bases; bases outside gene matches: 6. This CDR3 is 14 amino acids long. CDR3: CASSEAGAGETQYF. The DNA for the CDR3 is TGTGCCAGTAGTGAAGCGGGGGCTGGAGAGACCCAGTACTTC.

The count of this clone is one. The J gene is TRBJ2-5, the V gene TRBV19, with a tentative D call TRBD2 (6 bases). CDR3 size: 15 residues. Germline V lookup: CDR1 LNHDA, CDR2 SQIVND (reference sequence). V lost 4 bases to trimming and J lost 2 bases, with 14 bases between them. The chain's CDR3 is CASSNFGTFQETQYF. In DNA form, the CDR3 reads TGTGCCAGTAGTAACTTCGGGACTTTTCAAGAGACCCAGTACTTC.

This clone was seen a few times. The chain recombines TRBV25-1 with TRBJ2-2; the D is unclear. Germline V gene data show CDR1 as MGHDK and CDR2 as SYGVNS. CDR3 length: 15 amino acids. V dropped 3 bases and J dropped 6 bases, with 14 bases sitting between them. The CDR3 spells CASSDSITLPGELFF. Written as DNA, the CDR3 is TGTGCCAGCAGTGATTCTATAACCCTTCCCGGGGAGCTGTTTTTT.

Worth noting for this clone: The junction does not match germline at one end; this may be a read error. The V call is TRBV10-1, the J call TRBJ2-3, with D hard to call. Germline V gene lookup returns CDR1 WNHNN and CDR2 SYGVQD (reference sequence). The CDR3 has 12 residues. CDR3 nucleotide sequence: TGCGCCAGCAACCGACCAACGCCCCTGGGCGTTTTT. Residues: CASNRPTPLGVF.

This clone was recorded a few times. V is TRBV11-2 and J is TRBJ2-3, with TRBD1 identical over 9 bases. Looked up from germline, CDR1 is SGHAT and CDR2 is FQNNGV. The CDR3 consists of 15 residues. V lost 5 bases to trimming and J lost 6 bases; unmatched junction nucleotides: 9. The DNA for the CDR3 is TGTGCCAGCAGCCAGGAGGGGACAGGGTTGGATACGCAGTATTTT. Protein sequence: CASSQEGTGLDTQYF.

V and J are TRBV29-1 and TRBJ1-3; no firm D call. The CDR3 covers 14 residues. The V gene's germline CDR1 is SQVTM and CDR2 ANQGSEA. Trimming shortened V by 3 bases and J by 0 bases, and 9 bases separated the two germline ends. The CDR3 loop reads CSVDEGFSGNTIYF. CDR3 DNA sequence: TGCAGCGTTGATGAGGGATTCTCTGGAAACACCATATATTTT. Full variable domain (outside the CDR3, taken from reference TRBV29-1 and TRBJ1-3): SAVISQKPSRDICQRGTSLTIQCQVDSQVTMMFWYRQQPGQSLTLIATANQGSEATYESGFVIDKFPISRPNLTFSTLTVSNMSPEDSSIYLCSVDEGFSGNTIYFGEGSWLTVV.

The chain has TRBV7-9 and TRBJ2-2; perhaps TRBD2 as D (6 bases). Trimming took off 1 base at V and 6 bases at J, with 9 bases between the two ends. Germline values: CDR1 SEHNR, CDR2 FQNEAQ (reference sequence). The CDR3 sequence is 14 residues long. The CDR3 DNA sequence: TGTGCCAGCAGCTTAGAGCGGGCGGCCGGGGAGCTGTTTTTT. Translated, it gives CASSLERAAGELFF. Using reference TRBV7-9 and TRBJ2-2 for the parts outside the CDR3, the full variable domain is DTGVSQNPRHKITKRGQNVTFRCDPISEHNRLYWYRQTLGQGPEFLTYFQNEAQLEKSRLLSDRFSAERPKGSFSTLEIQRTEQGDSAMYLCASSLERAAGELFFGEGSRLTVL.

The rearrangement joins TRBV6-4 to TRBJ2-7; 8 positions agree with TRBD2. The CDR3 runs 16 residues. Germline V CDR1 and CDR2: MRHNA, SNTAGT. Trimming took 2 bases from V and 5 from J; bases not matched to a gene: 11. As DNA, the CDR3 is TGTGCCAGCAGTGACCCTCAGCGGGAGTATCACGACGAGCAGTACGTC. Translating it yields CASSDPQREYHDEQYV.

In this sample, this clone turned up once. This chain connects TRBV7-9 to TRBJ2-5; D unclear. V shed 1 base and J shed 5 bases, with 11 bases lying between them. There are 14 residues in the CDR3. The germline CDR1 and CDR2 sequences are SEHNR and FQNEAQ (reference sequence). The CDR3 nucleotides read TGTGCCAGCAGCTTAGAATTAGCTGGGGAGACCCAGTACTTC. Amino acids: CASSLELAGETQYF.

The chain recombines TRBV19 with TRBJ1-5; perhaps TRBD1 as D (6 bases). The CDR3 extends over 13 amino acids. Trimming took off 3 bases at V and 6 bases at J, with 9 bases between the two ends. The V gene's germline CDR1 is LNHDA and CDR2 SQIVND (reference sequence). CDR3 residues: CASSIETGQPQHF. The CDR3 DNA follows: TGTGCCAGTAGTATTGAGACAGGTCAGCCCCAGCATTTT. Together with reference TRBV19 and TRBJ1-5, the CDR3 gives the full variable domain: DGGITQSPKYLFRKEGQNVTLSCEQNLNHDAMYWYRQDPGQGLRLIYYSQIVNDFQKGDIAEGYSVSREKKESFPLTVTSAQKNPTAFYLCASSIETGQPQHFGDGTRLSIL.

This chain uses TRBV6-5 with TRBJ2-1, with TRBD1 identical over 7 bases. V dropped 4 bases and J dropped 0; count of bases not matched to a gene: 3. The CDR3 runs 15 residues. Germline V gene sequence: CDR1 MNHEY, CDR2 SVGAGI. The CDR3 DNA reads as TGTGCCAGCAGTTCCGGGACAGACTCCTACAATGAGCAGTTCTTC. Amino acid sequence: CASSSGTDSYNEQFF.

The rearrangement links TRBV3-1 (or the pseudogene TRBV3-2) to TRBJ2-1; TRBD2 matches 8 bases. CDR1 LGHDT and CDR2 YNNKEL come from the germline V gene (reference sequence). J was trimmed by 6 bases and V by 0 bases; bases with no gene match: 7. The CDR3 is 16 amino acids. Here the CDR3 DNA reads TGTGCCAGCAGCCAAGACCAAGGACTAGCTCGCAATGAGCAGTTCTTC. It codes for CASSQDQGLARNEQFF.

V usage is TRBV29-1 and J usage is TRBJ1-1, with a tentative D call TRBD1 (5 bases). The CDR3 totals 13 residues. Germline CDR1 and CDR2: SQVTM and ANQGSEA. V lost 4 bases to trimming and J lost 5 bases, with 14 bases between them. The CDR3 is CSVVRMGGTEAFF. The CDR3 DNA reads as TGCAGCGTTGTCCGAATGGGGGGGACTGAAGCTTTCTTT.

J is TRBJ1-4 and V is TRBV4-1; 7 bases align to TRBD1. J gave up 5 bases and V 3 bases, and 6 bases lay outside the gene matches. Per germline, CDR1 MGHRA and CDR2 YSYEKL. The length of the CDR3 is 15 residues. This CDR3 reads CASSQEFRGNEKLFF. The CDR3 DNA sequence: TGCGCCAGCAGCCAGGAATTCAGGGGGAATGAAAAACTGTTTTTT.

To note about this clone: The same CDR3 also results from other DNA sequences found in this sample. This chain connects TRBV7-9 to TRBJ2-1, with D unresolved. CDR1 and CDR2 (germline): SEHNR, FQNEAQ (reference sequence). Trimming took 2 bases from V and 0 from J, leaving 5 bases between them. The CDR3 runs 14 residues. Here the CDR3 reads CASSLSISYNEQFF. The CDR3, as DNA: TGTGCCAGCAGCTTAAGCATCTCCTACAATGAGCAGTTCTTC.

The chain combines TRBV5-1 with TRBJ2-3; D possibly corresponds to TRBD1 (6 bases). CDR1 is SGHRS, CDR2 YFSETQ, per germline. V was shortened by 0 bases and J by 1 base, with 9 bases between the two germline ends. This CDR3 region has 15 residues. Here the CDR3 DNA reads TGCGCCAGCAGCTTGGGGACAGTAGGCACAGATACGCAGTATTTT. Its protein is CASSLGTVGTDTQYF.

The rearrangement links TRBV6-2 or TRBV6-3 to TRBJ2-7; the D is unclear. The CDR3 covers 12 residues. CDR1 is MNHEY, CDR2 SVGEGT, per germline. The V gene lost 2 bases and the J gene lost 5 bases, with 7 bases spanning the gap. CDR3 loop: CASSYPRDEQYV. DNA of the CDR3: TGTGCCAGCAGTTACCCTCGGGACGAGCAGTACGTC.